The 2 T cell receptor beta chains in this list originate from one sample, sequenced in a study of cytomegalovirus exposure and HLA in healthy donors. Amplification used 60 Vbeta primers and 13 Jbeta primers. Some clones are missing from TCRdb's copy, which holds only in-frame ones; the method was immunoSEQ multiplex PCR. Among around 100,000 clones listed, approximately 82% were seen once. Sequencing was done on a sample of PBMCs. All receptors come from a female donor in good health and CMV-seropositive.

This clone was found once. J is TRBJ1-2 and V is TRBV10-2, with TRBD1 identical over 10 bases. From germline, CDR1 is WSHSY and CDR2 SAAADI. The V segment lost 3 bases and the J segment 3 bases; nucleotides outside the gene matches: 7. This CDR3 comprises 16 residues. CDR3 loop: CASSDGDRGRHYGYTF. CDR3 DNA sequence: TGCGCCAGCAGTGATGGAGACAGGGGGCGTCACTATGGCTACACCTTC.

This clone was detected once. The gene calls are TRBV27 and TRBJ2-1, with 8 bases identical to TRBD1. V was clipped by 6 bases and J by 3 bases; unmatched bases: 7. The CDR3 loop spans 15 amino acids. Per the germline V gene, CDR1 is MNHEY and CDR2 is SMNVEV (reference sequence). CDR3 coding DNA: TGTGCCAGCAGCTACCGGGACAGGAGCTACAATGAGCAGTTCTTC. Translated, it gives CASSYRDRSYNEQFF.